This T cell receptor beta chain stems from a study of vaccination and CD4 T cells after COVID-19. An Oncomine TCR Beta short-read assay was used to sequence the DNA from cultured CD4+ T cells. Genomic DNA was taken out of cultured CD4+ T cells by extraction. TCRdb reprocessed the PCR reads with MiXCR, giving one entry per CDR3 protein. The profile shows about 3,800 distinct CDR3 sequences, approximately 15% of them singletons. This clonotype was seen a handful of times. Its antigen is as yet unknown. General study results and limits: Post-infection sampling omitted early timepoints and covered relatively few convalescent patients. For SARS-CoV-2-reactive clonotypes, the median went from around 20 to 38, a nonsignificant increase.

This CDR3 region has 16 residues. Germline loops: CDR1 SEHNR, CDR2 FQNEAQ (reference sequence). The V segment lost 5 bases and the J segment 0 bases; nucleotides outside the gene matches: 7. Stated treatment: roughly 10-day PBMC culture with coronavirus spike peptide pools or control peptides (ViraFEST assay). Each well held roughly 2 million PBMCs in IL-2 (about 10 IU/ml) medium with approximately 10 ug/ml peptide pools. The material sequenced was CD4+ T cells from blood, cultured in vitro. V usage is TRBV7-9 and J usage is TRBJ2-1; TRBD1 agrees at 7 bases. The sequence was obtained from a human donor who had recovered from COVID-19. CDR3 in DNA: TGTGCCAGCAGCCCCGGGACAGTTAGCTCCTACAATGAGCAGTTCTTC. Encoded protein: CASSPGTVSSYNEQFF.